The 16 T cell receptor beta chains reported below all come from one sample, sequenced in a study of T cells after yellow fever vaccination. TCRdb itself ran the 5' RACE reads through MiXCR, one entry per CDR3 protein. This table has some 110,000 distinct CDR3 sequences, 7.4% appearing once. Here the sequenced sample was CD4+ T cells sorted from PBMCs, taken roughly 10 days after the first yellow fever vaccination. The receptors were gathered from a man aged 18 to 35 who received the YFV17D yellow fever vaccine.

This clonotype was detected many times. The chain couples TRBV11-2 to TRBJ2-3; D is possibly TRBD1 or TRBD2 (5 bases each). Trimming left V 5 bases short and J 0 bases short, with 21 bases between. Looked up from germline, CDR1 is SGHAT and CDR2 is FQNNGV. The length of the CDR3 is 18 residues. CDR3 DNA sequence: TGTGCCAGCAGCCCTGACGGTTTCGGGGCGGCTAGCACAGATACGCAGTATTTT. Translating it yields CASSPDGFGAASTDTQYF.

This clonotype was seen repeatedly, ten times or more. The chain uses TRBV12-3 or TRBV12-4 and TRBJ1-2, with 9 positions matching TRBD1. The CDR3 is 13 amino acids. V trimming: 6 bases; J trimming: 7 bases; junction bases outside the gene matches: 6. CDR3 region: CASSTGGEGGYTF. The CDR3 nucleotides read TGTGCCAGCAGCACAGGGGGCGAAGGTGGCTACACCTTC.

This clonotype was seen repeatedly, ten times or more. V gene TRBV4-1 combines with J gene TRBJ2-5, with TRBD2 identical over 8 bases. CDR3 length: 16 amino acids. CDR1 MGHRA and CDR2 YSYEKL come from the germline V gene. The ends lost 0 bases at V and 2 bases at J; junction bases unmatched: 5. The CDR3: CASSQDLAGGQETQYF. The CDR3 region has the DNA TGCGCCAGCAGCCAAGATCTTGCGGGGGGACAAGAGACCCAGTACTTC.

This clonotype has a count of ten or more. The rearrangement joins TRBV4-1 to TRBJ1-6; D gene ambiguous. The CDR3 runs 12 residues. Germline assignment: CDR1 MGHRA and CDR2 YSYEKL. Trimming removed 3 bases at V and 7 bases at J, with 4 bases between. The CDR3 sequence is CASSQDNSPLHF. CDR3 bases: TGCGCCAGCAGCCAGGACAATTCACCCCTCCACTTT.

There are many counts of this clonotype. CDR3 residues: CASSQGAGGSPLHF. The CDR3 DNA sequence: TGCGCCAGCAGCCAGGGGGCCGGAGGTTCACCCCTCCACTTT. This rearrangement joins TRBV5-1 to TRBJ1-6, with 8 bases fitting TRBD1. The CDR3 is 14 amino acids. CDR1 and CDR2 from the germline V gene are SGHRS and YFSETQ. With 4 bases clipped from V and 9 bases from J, the junction kept 6 bases outside the gene matches.

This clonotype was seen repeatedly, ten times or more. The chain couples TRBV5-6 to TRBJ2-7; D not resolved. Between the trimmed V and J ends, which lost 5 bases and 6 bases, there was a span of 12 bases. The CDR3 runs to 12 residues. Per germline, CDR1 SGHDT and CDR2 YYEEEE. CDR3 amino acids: CASSQRLGEQYF. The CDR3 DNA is TGTGCCAGCAGTCAGAGACTTGGCGAGCAGTACTTC. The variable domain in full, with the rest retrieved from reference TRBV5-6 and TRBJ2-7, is DAGVTQSPTHLIKTRGQQVTLRCSPKSGHDTVSWYQQALGQGPQFIFQYYEEEERQRGNFPDRFSGHQFPNYSSELNVNALLLGDSALYLCASSQRLGEQYFGPGTRLTVT.

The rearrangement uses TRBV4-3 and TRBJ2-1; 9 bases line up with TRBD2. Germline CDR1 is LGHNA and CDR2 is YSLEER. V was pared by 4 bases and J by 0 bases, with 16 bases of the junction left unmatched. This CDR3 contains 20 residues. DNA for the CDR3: TGCGCCAGCAGCCGAGGTTGGGGCGGGGGGGCTCGCCGCTCCTACAATGAGCAGTTCTTC. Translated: CASSRGWGGGARRSYNEQFF.

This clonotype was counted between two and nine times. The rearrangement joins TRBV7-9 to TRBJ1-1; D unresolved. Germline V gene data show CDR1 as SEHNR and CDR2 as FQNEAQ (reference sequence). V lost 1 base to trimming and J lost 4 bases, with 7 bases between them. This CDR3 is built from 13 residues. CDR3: CASSLGEGTEAFF. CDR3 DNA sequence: TGTGCCAGCAGCTTAGGGGAGGGCACTGAAGCTTTCTTT.

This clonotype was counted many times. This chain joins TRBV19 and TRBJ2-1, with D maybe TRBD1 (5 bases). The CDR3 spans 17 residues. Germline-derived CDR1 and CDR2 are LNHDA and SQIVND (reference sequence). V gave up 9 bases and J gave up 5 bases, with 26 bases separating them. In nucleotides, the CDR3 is TGTGCCAGCCGTTCTGCATTAGGGGCCTTCGTGCACAATGAGCAGTTCTTC. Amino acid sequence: CASRSALGAFVHNEQFF.

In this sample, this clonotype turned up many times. The CDR3 coding sequence is TGTGCCAGCAGTTTCAACAGAGCACCCTACGAGCAGTACGTC. Amino acid sequence: CASSFNRAPYEQYV. The gene calls are TRBV28 and TRBJ2-7; no definite D call. V dropped 3 bases and J dropped 2 bases, with 11 bases sitting between them. Per the germline V gene, CDR1 is MDHEN and CDR2 is SYDVKM. CDR3 length: 14 amino acids.

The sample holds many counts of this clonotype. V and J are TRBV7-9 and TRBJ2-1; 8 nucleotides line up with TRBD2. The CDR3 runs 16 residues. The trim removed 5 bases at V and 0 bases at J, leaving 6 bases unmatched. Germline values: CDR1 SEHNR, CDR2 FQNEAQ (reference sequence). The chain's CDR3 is CASSPRRGGSYNEQFF. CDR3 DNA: TGTGCCAGCAGCCCCCGTCGGGGGGGCTCCTACAATGAGCAGTTCTTC. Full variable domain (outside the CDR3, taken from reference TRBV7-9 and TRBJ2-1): DTGVSQNPRHKITKRGQNVTFRCDPISEHNRLYWYRQTLGQGPEFLTYFQNEAQLEKSRLLSDRFSAERPKGSFSTLEIQRTEQGDSAMYLCASSPRRGGSYNEQFFGPGTRLTVL.

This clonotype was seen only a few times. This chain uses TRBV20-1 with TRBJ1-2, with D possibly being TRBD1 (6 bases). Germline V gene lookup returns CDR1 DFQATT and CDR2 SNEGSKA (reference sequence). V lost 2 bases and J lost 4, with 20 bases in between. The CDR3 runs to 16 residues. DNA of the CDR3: TGCAGTGCTAGAAACGGGGGGCCAGGGTCGACCTATGGCTACACCTTC. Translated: CSARNGGPGSTYGYTF.

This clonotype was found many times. In DNA form, the CDR3 reads TGCGCCAGCAAGTCCGGGACTTCCCAAGAGACCCAGTACTTC. It yields the protein CASKSGTSQETQYF. This chain links TRBV5-1 with TRBJ2-5; perhaps TRBD2 as D (6 bases). Trimming took off 6 bases at V and 1 base at J, with 13 bases between the two ends. CDR1 and CDR2 from the germline V gene are SGHRS and YFSETQ. The CDR3 spans 14 residues.

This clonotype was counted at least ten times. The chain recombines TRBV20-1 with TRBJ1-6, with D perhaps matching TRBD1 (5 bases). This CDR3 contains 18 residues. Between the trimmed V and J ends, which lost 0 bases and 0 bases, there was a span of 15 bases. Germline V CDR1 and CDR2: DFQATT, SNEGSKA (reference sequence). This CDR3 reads CSARDYQGRSSYNSPLHF. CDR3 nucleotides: TGCAGTGCTAGAGATTACCAGGGCCGAAGCTCCTATAATTCACCCCTCCACTTT.

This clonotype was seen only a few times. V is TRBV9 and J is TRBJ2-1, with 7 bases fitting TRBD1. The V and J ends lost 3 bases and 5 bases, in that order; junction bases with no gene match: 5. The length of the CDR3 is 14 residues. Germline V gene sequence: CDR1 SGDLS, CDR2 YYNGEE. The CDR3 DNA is TGTGCCAGCAGCGCTGGGGGACAGAACAATGAGCAGTTCTTC. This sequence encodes CASSAGGQNNEQFF.

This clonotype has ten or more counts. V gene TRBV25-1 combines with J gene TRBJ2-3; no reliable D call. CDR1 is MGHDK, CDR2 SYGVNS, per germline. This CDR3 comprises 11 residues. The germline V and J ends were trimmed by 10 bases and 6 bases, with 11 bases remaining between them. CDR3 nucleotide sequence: TGTGCCACCGGCGCCGCGGATACGCAGTATTTT. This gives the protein CATGAADTQYF.